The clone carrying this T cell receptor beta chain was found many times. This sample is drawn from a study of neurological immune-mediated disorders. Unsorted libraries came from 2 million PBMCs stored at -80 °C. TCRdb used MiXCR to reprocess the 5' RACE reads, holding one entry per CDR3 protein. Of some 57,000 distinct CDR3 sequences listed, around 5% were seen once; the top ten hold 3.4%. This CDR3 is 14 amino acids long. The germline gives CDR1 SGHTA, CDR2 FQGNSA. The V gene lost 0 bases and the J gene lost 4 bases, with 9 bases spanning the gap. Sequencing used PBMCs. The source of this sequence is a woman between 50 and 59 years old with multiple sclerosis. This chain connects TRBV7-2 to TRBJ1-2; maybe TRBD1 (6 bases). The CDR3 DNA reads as TGTGCCAGCAGCTTAGCCCAGGGGACCTATGGCTACACCTTC. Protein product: CASSLAQGTYGYTF.